This T cell receptor beta chain was recovered during a study of blood T cell repertoires in COVID-19. Study summary: There were acute and convalescent COVID-19 samples, and they came from the United States, Italy and Spain.

Deletions cut 5 bases from V and 5 bases from J, with 10 bases between. The V gene's germline CDR1 is SNHLY and CDR2 FYNNEI. CDR3 length equals 13 residues. Authors' methods: Amplified reference gene primers provided the basis for estimating nucleated cell counts. Repertoires were generated with immunoSEQ multiplex PCR, while TCRdb's copy carries only in-frame clones and drops some. V and J calls and clone size are given by that table; D and trimming were obtained from the DNA. The repertoire includes roughly 150,000 clones, roughly 85% of them detected once, and less than 10% sits in the top ten. The origin of this receptor is a woman in her sixties or seventies with COVID-19, enrolled during active disease. This chain joins TRBV2 and TRBJ1-5; D unclear. The source material was peripheral blood. The CDR3 nucleotides are TGTGCCAGCAGTCAGGCAGCAGATCAGCCCCAGCATTTT. Translated: CASSQAADQPQHF. Combining the CDR3 with reference TRBV2 and TRBJ1-5 gives the whole variable domain EPEVTQTPSHQVTQMGQEVILRCVPISNHLYFYWYRQILGQKVEFLVSFYNNEISEKSEIFDDQFSVERPDGSNFTLKIRSTKLEDSAMYFCASSQAADQPQHFGDGTRLSIL.